Sequencing of this T cell receptor (beta chain) was carried out in a study of T cell responses to AZD1222 COVID-19 vaccine. Here immunoSEQ multiplex PCR was the method, and the copy in TCRdb shows in-frame clones only, minus some. The sample lists about 54,000 clones, around four fifths occurring once. V was cut by 0 bases and J by 0 bases, with 10 bases left in between. CDR3 length equals 16 residues. Germline V CDR1 and CDR2: SGHRS, YFSETQ. This chain uses TRBV5-1 with TRBJ2-1, with D possibly matching TRBD1 (5 bases). The sequences come from peripheral blood, collected on day 0 of AZD1222 vaccination. This receptor was obtained from an adult in good health. DNA for the CDR3: TGCGCCAGCAGCTTGGGGGGCCAACTCTCCTACAATGAGCAGTTCTTC. Residues: CASSLGGQLSYNEQFF.